This TCR beta chain was sequenced in a study of T cells in Graves' hyperthyroidism and ophthalmopathy. About the research overall: The initial diagnosis was the point when peripheral blood was collected, ahead of any treatment. Study results and limitations: Most clonotypes that expanded in the thyroid above 0.001 also showed up in blood.

This clonotype was counted ten times or more. Its antigen is not identified. There were TCR beta CDR3 regions amplified from RNA transcripts. The TCR CDR3 first-round RT-PCR relied on the HTBI primer set. Each CDR3 protein is one row after TCRdb ran MiXCR on the multiplex PCR reads. Of more than 350,000 distinct CDR3 sequences in the sample, approximately 16% are singletons; the top ten hold roughly 20%. CDR1 DFQATT and CDR2 SNEGSKA come from the germline V gene (reference sequence). Trimming cost V 3 bases and J 4 bases; bases outside gene matches: 6. CDR3 length: 14 amino acids. Used for diagnoses were clinical symptoms, serum thyroxine and TRAb, thyroid ultrasound and orbital computed tomography.

The gene calls are TRBV20-1 and TRBJ2-5; 9 nucleotides agree with TRBD2. The source is a woman aged 55-75 years with Graves' ophthalmopathy. The sample comprised blood. CDR3 nucleotides: TGCAGTGCTAGTGGTCGAGCGGGAGGAGAGACCCAGTACTTC. Its protein is CSASGRAGGETQYF.